This is a list of T cell receptor beta chains from one sample in a study of OX40 agonist ivuxolimab in advanced cancers. Sequencing was performed with immunoSEQ multiplex PCR; in TCRdb, only in-frame clones are kept and a portion is missing. The profile shows tens of thousands of clones, around 89% of them singletons. The source material was CD4+ or CD8+ T cells sorted from blood, sampled in a trial of the OX40 agonist ivuxolimab. These receptors all come from an adult with an advanced solid tumor such as melanoma, head and neck, liver or kidney cancer. CDR3s include the opening cysteine and the closing phenylalanine or tryptophan. A D gene is named only where the DNA matches it firmly. Clone size is not always given. Where it is, it says once, few, many or a class for expanded clones.

>TRBV7-2|TRBJ1-1|.|.
TGTGCCAGCAGCTTGGAGAGGGGGAACACTGAAGCTTTCTTT
CASSLERGNTEAFF
>TRBV15|TRBJ1-2|.|.
TGTGCCACCAGCAGAGATAAAGGGAACTATGGCTACACCTTC
CATSRDKGNYGYTF
>TRBV28|TRBJ2-1|.|TRBD2
TGTGCCAGCAGTTTCGCTTCCGGGACTAGCGGTTACAATGAGCAGTTCTTC
CASSFASGTSGYNEQFF
>TRBV19|TRBJ2-2|.|TRBD2
TGTGCCAGTAGTATTCGTCTAGCGGGGAGAACCGGGGAGCTGTTTTTT
CASSIRLAGRTGELFF
>TRBV5-1|TRBJ2-7|.|.
TGCGCCAGCAGCCGAGAGGGAAGTCAGGAGCAGTACTTC
CASSREGSQEQYF
>TRBV18|TRBJ1-2|few|.
TGTGCCAGCTCACCCCGAGTGGGGGATGGCGGGGGCTACACCTTC
CASSPRVGDGGGYTF
>TRBV10-3|TRBJ1-5|once|.
TGTGCCATCAGTGAGTCAGAACCCGGACCCAATAGCAATCAGCCCCAGCATTTT
CAISESEPGPNSNQPQHF
>TRBV4-1|TRBJ2-1|.|TRBD2
TGCGCCAGCAGCCACTACGGACTAGCGGGAGTCAAGAATGAGCAGTTCTTC
CASSHYGLAGVKNEQFF
>TRBV28|TRBJ1-2|.|.
TGTGCCAGCAGTTTCGAGGTCTATGGCTACACCTTC
CASSFEVYGYTF
>TRBV7-2|TRBJ2-7|.|TRBD1
TGTGCCAGCAGCTTCGTTTGGGGACAGACCTACGAGCAGTACTTC
CASSFVWGQTYEQYF
>TRBV11-3|TRBJ2-2|.|.
TGTGCCAGCAGCTCCCGAGGGGTCAACACCGGGGAGCTGTTTTTT
CASSSRGVNTGELFF
>TRBV28|TRBJ2-3|.|.
TGTGCCAGCAGTTGGTCGGGGGCCTGGGATACGCAGTATTTT
CASSWSGAWDTQYF
>TRBV10-3|TRBJ2-2|.|.
TGTGCCATTGCGGGACAGACCGTCACGAACACCGGGGAGCTGTTTTTT
CAIAGQTVTNTGELFF
>TRBV2|TRBJ1-2|few|.
TGTGCCAGCAGTGTAATTCTGAGGGGAGGAACCTTC
CASSVILRGGTF
>TRBV18|TRBJ2-5|.|.
TGTGCCAGCTCACCGGCGGCGGAGACCCAGTACTTC
CASSPAAETQYF
>TRBV30|TRBJ2-6|few|.
TGTGCCTGGAGTACTGGACAGGGACTAGGGGCCAACGTCCTGACTTTC
CAWSTGQGLGANVLTF
>TRBV7-2|TRBJ2-1|.|.
TGTGCCAGCAGTCCTCATCAGGGGACGGAAAATGAGCAGTTCTTC
CASSPHQGTENEQFF
>TRBV7-2|TRBJ2-1|once|.
TGTGCCAGCAGCTCCGGGGACCCCTACAATGAGCAGTTCTTC
CASSSGDPYNEQFF
>TRBV2|TRBJ2-7|.|TRBD2
TGTGCCAGCAGTGTGGGACTAGCCGGATACGAGCAGTACTTC
CASSVGLAGYEQYF
>TRBV2|TRBJ2-5|.|.
TGTGCCAGCAGTGGCTTTGGGCGTGCGGAGACCCAGTACTTC
CASSGFGRAETQYF
>TRBV30|TRBJ1-4|.|TRBD1
TGTGCCTGGAGGCCCCGAAATACAGGGGGGAGTGAAAAACTGTTTTTT
CAWRPRNTGGSEKLFF
>TRBV23-1|TRBJ2-7|.|TRBD2
TGCGCCTTCCGCCCACCCCTAGCGGGAGGTACCTACGAGCAGTACTTC
CAFRPPLAGGTYEQYF
>TRBV6-6|TRBJ1-4|.|TRBD1
TGTGCCAGCAGTCAGGGGGACAGGCTTAATGAAAAACTGTTTTTT
CASSQGDRLNEKLFF
>TRBV7-9|TRBJ1-2|.|.
TGTGCCAGCAGCTTAGGGGTGTATGGCTACACCTTC
CASSLGVYGYTF
>TRBV19|TRBJ1-1|.|.
TGTGCCACCTCCGCCCAAGGGGACACTGAAGCTTTCTTT
CATSAQGDTEAFF
>TRBV25-1|TRBJ2-5|.|.
TGTGCCAGCAGTGAATATGCGCCCGTCACGTACCAAGAGACCCAGTACTTC
CASSEYAPVTYQETQYF
>TRBV7-2|TRBJ1-2|.|.
TGTGCCAGCAGCCCCCCGGGAGGGAGCTATGGCTACACCTTC
CASSPPGGSYGYTF
>TRBV6-5|TRBJ2-2|once|TRBD2
TGTGCCAGCAGTTCTAATAGCGGGGCGAACACCGGGGAGCTGTTTTTT
CASSSNSGANTGELFF
>TRBV5-1|TRBJ2-3|.|.
TGCGCCAGCAGCTTGTGGGGGGCAGGGGCGGATACGCAGTATTTT
CASSLWGAGADTQYF
>TRBV11-2|TRBJ1-3|.|.
TGTGCCAGCAGGGGGGTTGGTCGAAACACCATATATTTT
CASRGVGRNTIYF
>TRBV7-2|TRBJ2-3|.|TRBD1
TGTGCCAGCAGCTTCCTCTCAGGACAGGGACATACGCAGTATTTT
CASSFLSGQGHTQYF
>TRBV7-2|TRBJ1-2|.|TRBD1
TGTGCCAGCAGCTTAGCGTCAGGACAGGGGAAAAATGGCTACACCTTC
CASSLASGQGKNGYTF
>TRBV18|TRBJ2-1|.|TRBD2
TGTGCCAGCTCACCGACTAGCGGGGCCCACAATGAGCAGTTCTTC
CASSPTSGAHNEQFF
>TRBV6-1|TRBJ2-7|.|.
TGTGCCAGCAAGGGACTCCTCTACGAGCAGTACTTC
CASKGLLYEQYF
>TRBV6-5|TRBJ2-5|.|TRBD2
TGTGCCAGCAGTTCGAGACTAGCGGGGCGACAAGAGACCCAGTACTTC
CASSSRLAGRQETQYF
>TRBV28|TRBJ2-7|.|TRBD2
TGTGCCAGCAGAAAGGGACTAGCCTCCTCCGAGCAGTACTTC
CASRKGLASSEQYF
>TRBV7-9|TRBJ2-1|.|TRBD2
TGTGCCAGCAGCCGAGCGGGAGGACCACAATATGAGCAGTTCTTC
CASSRAGGPQYEQFF
>TRBV6-1|TRBJ1-2|.|TRBD1
TGTGCCAGCCGGATGGGGACAGACGGCTACACCTTC
CASRMGTDGYTF
>TRBV11-2|TRBJ1-2|few|.
TGTGCCAGCAGCTCCAATTATGGCTACACCTTC
CASSSNYGYTF
>TRBV7-2|TRBJ1-5|.|.
TGTGCCAGCAGCTCCGAAACGGGACAGCCCCAGCATTTT
CASSSETGQPQHF
>TRBV10-3|TRBJ2-7|.|TRBD2
TGTGCTATCAGTGAGCCGAGTAGCGGGAGTACTACCTACGAGCAGTACTTC
CAISEPSSGSTTYEQYF
>TRBV14|TRBJ1-2|.|.
TGTGCCAGCAGCGGAGCCTCGGGGGGGTACTATGGCTACACCTTC
CASSGASGGYYGYTF
>TRBV9|TRBJ2-3|.|TRBD1
TGTGCCAGCAGCGCACGACAGGGGATGAGTACAGATACGCAGTATTTT
CASSARQGMSTDTQYF
>TRBV7-2|TRBJ2-3|.|TRBD2
TGTGCCAGCAGCTTACTAGCGGGGGGGCAAGATACGCAGTATTTT
CASSLLAGGQDTQYF
>TRBV9|TRBJ2-5|.|.
TGTGCCAGCAGCGTAGTTGGTAAGGAGACCCAGTACTTC
CASSVVGKETQYF
>TRBV6-1|TRBJ1-2|.|.
TGTGCCAGCTCGGACAGACAGAATTTCTATGGCTACACCTTC
CASSDRQNFYGYTF
>TRBV11-3|TRBJ2-5|.|.
TGTGCCAGCAGCCTCCACGGTGGGACCCAGTACTTC
CASSLHGGTQYF
>TRBV11-2|TRBJ2-7|.|.
TGTGCCAGCAGCTCAGGCCGGGTCTCGTACTTC
CASSSGRVSYF
>TRBV5-1|TRBJ2-3|.|.
TGCGCCAGCAGCTTGGAGGCGGGGGCGGGAACAGATACGCAGTATTTT
CASSLEAGAGTDTQYF
>TRBV27|TRBJ2-2|.|TRBD2
TGTGCCAGCAGTTGGGCCGGGACTAGTCTGAGGGGGGAGCTGTTTTTT
CASSWAGTSLRGELFF
>TRBV18|TRBJ1-1|.|.
TGTGCCAGCTCACCACCCGGGGGCCCAGTCGAGAACACTGAAGCTTTCTTT
CASSPPGGPVENTEAFF
>TRBV5-4|TRBJ1-2|.|TRBD1
TGTGCCAGCAGCTTGTCCCTAAAGGGGGCTTATGGCTACACCTTC
CASSLSLKGAYGYTF
>TRBV7-8|TRBJ1-2|.|.
TGTGCCAGCAGCTTAAGGCAGATCGATGGCTACACCTTC
CASSLRQIDGYTF